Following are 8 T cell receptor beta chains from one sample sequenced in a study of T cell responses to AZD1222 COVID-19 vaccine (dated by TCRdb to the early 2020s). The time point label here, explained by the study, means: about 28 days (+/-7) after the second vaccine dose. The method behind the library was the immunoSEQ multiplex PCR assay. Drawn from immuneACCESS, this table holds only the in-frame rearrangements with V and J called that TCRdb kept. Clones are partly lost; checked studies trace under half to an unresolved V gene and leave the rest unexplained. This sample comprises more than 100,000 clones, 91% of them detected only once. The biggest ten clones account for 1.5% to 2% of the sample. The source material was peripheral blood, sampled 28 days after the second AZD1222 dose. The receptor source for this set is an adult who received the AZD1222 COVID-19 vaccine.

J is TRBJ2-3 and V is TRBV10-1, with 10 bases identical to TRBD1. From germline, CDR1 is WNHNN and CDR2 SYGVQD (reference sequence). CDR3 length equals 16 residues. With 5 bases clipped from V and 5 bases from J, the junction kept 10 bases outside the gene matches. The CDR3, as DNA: TGCGCCAGCAGTCTGGCCGGGACAGGGGAGAAAGATACGCAGTATTTT. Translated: CASSLAGTGEKDTQYF.

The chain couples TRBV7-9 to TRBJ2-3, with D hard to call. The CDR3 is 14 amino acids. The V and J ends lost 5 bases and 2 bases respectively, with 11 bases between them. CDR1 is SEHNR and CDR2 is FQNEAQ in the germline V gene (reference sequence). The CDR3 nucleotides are TGTGCCAGCAGCACGCGTGGGGTCACAGATACGCAGTATTTT. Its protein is CASSTRGVTDTQYF.

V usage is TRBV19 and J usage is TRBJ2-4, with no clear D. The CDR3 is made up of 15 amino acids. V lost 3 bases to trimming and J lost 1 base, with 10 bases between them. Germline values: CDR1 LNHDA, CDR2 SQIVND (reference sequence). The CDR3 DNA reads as TGTGCCAGTAGTATGGGCCGTGGGGCCAAAAACATTCAGTACTTC. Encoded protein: CASSMGRGAKNIQYF.

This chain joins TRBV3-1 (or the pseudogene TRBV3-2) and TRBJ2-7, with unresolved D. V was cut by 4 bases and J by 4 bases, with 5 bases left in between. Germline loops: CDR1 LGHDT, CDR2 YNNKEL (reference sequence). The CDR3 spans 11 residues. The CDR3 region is CASSREYEQYF. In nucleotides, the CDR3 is TGTGCCAGCAGCCGAGAGTACGAGCAGTACTTC.

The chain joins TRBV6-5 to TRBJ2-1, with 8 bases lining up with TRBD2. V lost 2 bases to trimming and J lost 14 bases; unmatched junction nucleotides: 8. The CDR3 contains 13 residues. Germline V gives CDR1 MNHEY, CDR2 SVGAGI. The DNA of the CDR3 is TGTGCCAGCAGTTACCGCCGGGAGGGCCTAAAGTTCTTC. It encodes CASSYRREGLKFF.

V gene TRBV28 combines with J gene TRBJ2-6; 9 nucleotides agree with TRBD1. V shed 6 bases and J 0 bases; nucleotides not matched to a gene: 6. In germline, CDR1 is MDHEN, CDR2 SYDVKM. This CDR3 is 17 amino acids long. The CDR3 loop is CASSSGQGGSGANVLTF. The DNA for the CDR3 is TGTGCCAGCAGCTCGGGACAGGGAGGCTCTGGGGCCAACGTCCTGACTTTC. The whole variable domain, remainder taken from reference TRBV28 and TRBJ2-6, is DVKVTQSSRYLVKRTGEKVFLECVQDMDHENMFWYRQDPGLGLRLIYFSYDVKMKEKGDIPEGYSVSREKKERFSLILESASTNQTSMYLCASSSGQGGSGANVLTFGAGSRLTVL.

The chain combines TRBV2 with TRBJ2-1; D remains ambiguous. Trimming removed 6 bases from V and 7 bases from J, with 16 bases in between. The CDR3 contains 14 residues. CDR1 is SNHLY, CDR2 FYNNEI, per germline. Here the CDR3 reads CASSEDSAKNEQFF. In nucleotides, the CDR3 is TGTGCCAGCAGCGAGGATTCCGCCAAAAATGAGCAGTTCTTC. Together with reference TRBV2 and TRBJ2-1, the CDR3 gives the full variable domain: EPEVTQTPSHQVTQMGQEVILRCVPISNHLYFYWYRQILGQKVEFLVSFYNNEISEKSEIFDDQFSVERPDGSNFTLKIRSTKLEDSAMYFCASSEDSAKNEQFFGPGTRLTVL.

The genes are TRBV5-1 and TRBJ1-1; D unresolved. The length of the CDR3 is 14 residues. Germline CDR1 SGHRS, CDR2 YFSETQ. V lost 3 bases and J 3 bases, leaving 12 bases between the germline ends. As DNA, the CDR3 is TGCGCCAGCAGCTATGGGCAAGATCACACTGAAGCTTTCTTT. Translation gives CASSYGQDHTEAFF.